This TCR beta chain emerged from a study of blood T cell repertoires in COVID-19. The repertoire was sequenced with immunoSEQ multiplex PCR; TCRdb's copy has only in-frame clones and lacks some. The table shows under 130,000 clones, with approximately 62% occurring only once. CDR1 is SGHNT and CDR2 is YYREEE in the germline V gene (reference sequence). The V end lost 1 base, the J end lost 1 base, and 8 bases lay between the germline ends. CDR3 length equals 14 residues. This clone came up a few times. Sequencing input: peripheral blood. This sequence was found in an elderly man with acute or convalescent COVID-19. The gene calls are TRBV5-4 and TRBJ1-2; D is uncertain. CDR3 amino acids: CASSLNTLNYGYTF. CDR3 nucleotides: TGTGCCAGCAGCTTGAACACCCTTAACTATGGCTACACCTTC.